This T cell receptor beta chain was recovered during a study of blood T cell repertoires in COVID-19. At the level of the study: Italy, Spain and the United States were the sources of the convalescent and acute COVID-19 samples.

As originally analysed: Counts of nucleated cells, estimated from reference gene primer amplification, were obtained. Sequenced by immunoSEQ multiplex PCR; TCRdb stores in-frame clones only, minus some. The D gene and trimming were derived from the DNA, and the V and J assignments and clone size from that table. The table lists some 160,000 clones, around three quarters of them singletons, with 6.5% in the top ten. The sequenced sample was peripheral blood. This receptor was identified in a man in his 70s with active or convalescent COVID-19.

DNA for the CDR3: TGTGCCAGCAGCTGGGGGTCCACCGGGACACTAAACTATGGCTACACCTTC. It encodes CASSWGSTGTLNYGYTF. The chain recombines TRBV5-6 with TRBJ1-2; maybe TRBD1 (6 bases). The length of the CDR3 is 17 residues. Per the germline V gene, CDR1 is SGHDT and CDR2 is YYEEEE. V was pared by 3 bases and J by 2 bases, with 20 bases between.